Each of the 26 T cell receptor beta chains below was sequenced from the same sample in a study of molecular identifiers for immune sequencing clone quantification. TCRdb redid the calling of the PCR reads with MiXCR, one entry per CDR3 protein. Among under 600,000 distinct CDR3 sequences listed, roughly 24% were seen once. Sequencing used naive CD8+ T cells from blood, with Jurkat cell RNA spiked in. Subset given: FACS-sorted CD8+CD4-CCR7+CD45RA+ naive T cells. The source is a human donor in good health. Some libraries in this study had Jurkat cell RNA spiked in.

This clonotype was observed a few times. The chain joins TRBV20-1 to TRBJ1-5; D perhaps matches TRBD1 (5 bases). This CDR3 has 13 amino acids. Trimming removed 1 base from V and 7 bases from J, with 11 bases in between. The germline gives CDR1 DFQATT, CDR2 SNEGSKA (reference sequence). This CDR3 reads CSARGEGRQPQHF. CDR3 sequence (DNA): TGCAGTGCTAGAGGGGAGGGGCGGCAGCCCCAGCATTTT.

The chain has TRBV21-1 and TRBJ1-1. TRBV21-1 is flagged as a pseudogene. The CDR3 sequence is 17 residues long. In DNA form, the CDR3 reads TGTGCCAGCAGCAAAGAGCCGGCAGGCCGACCGAACACTGAAGCTTTCTTT. It is translated as CASSKEPAGRPNTEAFF.

The V and J genes are TRBV20-1 and TRBJ2-7, with D possibly being TRBD1 (6 bases). V was pared by 1 base and J by 2 bases, with 12 bases between. The CDR3 covers 14 residues. CDR1 is DFQATT and CDR2 is SNEGSKA in the germline V gene (reference sequence). In nucleotides, the CDR3 is TGCAGTGCTAGAGCAGCAGGGGATACCTACGAGCAGTACTTC. Its translation: CSARAAGDTYEQYF.

Only a few counts were recorded for this clonotype. The rearrangement uses TRBV11-2 and TRBJ2-5; D assignment may be TRBD1 or TRBD2 (5 bases each). The CDR3 is 14 residues long. V lost 4 bases and J lost 5, with 14 bases in between. The V gene's germline CDR1 is SGHAT and CDR2 FQNNGV. CDR3: CASSSMTGTETQYF. CDR3 nucleotides: TGTGCCAGCAGCTCCATGACCGGGACGGAGACCCAGTACTTC.

This clonotype was found a few times. This rearrangement joins TRBV12-5 to TRBJ2-1; D may correspond to TRBD1 or TRBD2 (5 bases each). The germline gives CDR1 LGHNT, CDR2 FRNRAP. This CDR3 has 13 amino acids. The germline V and J ends were trimmed by 4 bases and 7 bases, with 11 bases remaining between them. CDR3 sequence reads: CASGSGRPNEQFF. In DNA, the CDR3 is TGTGCTAGTGGTTCGGGACGCCCGAATGAGCAGTTCTTC. Full variable domain (remainder filled in from reference TRBV12-5 and TRBJ2-1): DARVTQTPRHKVTEMGQEVTMRCQPILGHNTVFWYRQTMMQGLELLAYFRNRAPLDDSGMPKDRFSAEMPDATLATLKIQPSEPRDSAVYFCASGSGRPNEQFFGPGTRLTVL.

The chain combines TRBV12-3 or TRBV12-4 with TRBJ2-2; 8 bases map to TRBD2. The CDR3 is made up of 16 amino acids. The J segment lost 2 bases and the V segment lost 7 bases, leaving 9 bases of the junction unmatched. The CDR3 DNA sequence: TGTGCCAGCACCACCCCTAGCGGGTACAACACCGGGGAGCTGTTTTTT. Translated: CASTTPSGYNTGELFF.

A word on this clonotype: This may be a read error, as it is one base from a much larger clone. The chain combines TRBV6-5 with TRBJ2-3; D is undetermined. Germline V gene lookup returns CDR1 MNHEY and CDR2 SVGAGI. Trimming removed 3 bases at V and 4 bases at J, with 11 bases between. The CDR3 contains 14 residues. DNA for the CDR3: TGTGCCAGCAGTTATGAGCCCCCCGCAGATACGCAGTATTTT. Its protein is CASSYEPPADTQYF.

This clonotype came up a few times. The V call is TRBV30, the J call TRBJ1-2, with D possibly TRBD1 on 6 matching bases. Trimming cost V 2 bases and J 2 bases, with 15 bases left between them. The V gene's germline CDR1 is GTSNPN and CDR2 SVGIG (reference sequence). The CDR3 is made up of 15 amino acids. DNA of the CDR3: TGTGCCTGGAGTAACGGACAAGGGGGGAACTATGGCTACACCTTC. Protein product: CAWSNGQGGNYGYTF. Combining the CDR3 with reference TRBV30 and TRBJ1-2 gives the whole variable domain SQTIHQWPATLVQPVGSPLSLECTVEGTSNPNLYWYRQAAGRGLQLLFYSVGIGQISSEVPQNLSASRPQDRQFILSSKKLLLSDSGFYLCAWSNGQGGNYGYTFGSGTRLTVV.

The V and J genes are TRBV24-1 and TRBJ2-1; TRBD2 matches at 12 bases. Germline V CDR1 and CDR2: KGHDR, SFDVKD. The trim removed 4 bases at V and 5 bases at J, leaving 5 bases unmatched. The CDR3 has 16 amino acids. For the CDR3, the DNA is TGTGCCACCAGTGACGAACTAGCGGGAGGAAACAATGAGCAGTTCTTC. It codes for CATSDELAGGNNEQFF.

This clonotype was counted at least ten times. The chain recombines TRBV12-3 or TRBV12-4 with TRBJ2-7; the D gene could be TRBD1 or TRBD2 (5 bases each). This CDR3 is 12 amino acids long. V was clipped by 0 bases and J by 5 bases, with 5 bases between them. DNA for the CDR3: TGTGCCAGCAGTTTAGCGGGGGACGAGCAGTACTTC. Protein: CASSLAGDEQYF.

As concerns this clonotype: The germline gene is not matched at one end of the junction; a read error may be the cause. The chain couples TRBV20-1 to TRBJ2-5; D is ambiguous. Germline assignment: CDR1 DFQATT and CDR2 SNEGSKA (reference sequence). The CDR3 loop spans 13 amino acids. CDR3 sequence (DNA): TGCGGTGCTAGAGAGCTTGGGGAAGAGACCCAGTACTTC. Amino acid sequence: CGARELGEETQYF.

The sample holds a few counts of this clonotype. The chain is built from TRBV20-1 and TRBJ2-7, with a tentative D call TRBD1 (5 bases). This CDR3 has 13 residues. V was trimmed by 3 bases and J by 2 bases, leaving 11 bases between them. Germline V CDR1 and CDR2: DFQATT, SNEGSKA (reference sequence). The CDR3 DNA reads TGCAGTGCTAGCCGACAGATGACCTACGAGCAGTACTTC. Encoded protein: CSASRQMTYEQYF.

Turning to this clonotype: This clone may be a read error of a much larger clone one base away. The gene calls are TRBV10-2 and TRBJ1-1; perhaps TRBD1 as D (5 bases). Trimming cost V 5 bases and J 4 bases, with 11 bases left between them. The CDR3 sequence is 13 residues long. Germline CDR1 reads WSHSY; CDR2 reads SAAADI. The CDR3 sequence is CASSTGRPTEAFF. CDR3 nucleotide sequence: TGCGCCAGCAGTACGGGACGGCCCACTGAAGCTTTCTTT.

For this clonotype: Being one base from a much bigger clone, this may be a read error. This chain uses TRBV30 with TRBJ1-1; TRBD1 agrees at 7 bases. Germline V gene lookup returns CDR1 GTSNPN and CDR2 SVGIG (reference sequence). The CDR3 contains 14 residues. The CDR3 DNA sequence: TGTGCCTCTACTCTGACAGGGCGGAACACTGAAGCTTCCTTT. Its protein is CASTLTGRNTEASF.

A word on this clonotype: A much larger clone differs by one base, so this may be a read error. The missing conserved phenylalanine or tryptophan at the end of this CDR3 makes a read error likely. The V call is TRBV2, the J call TRBJ1-1; D remains ambiguous. CDR1 and CDR2 (germline): SNHLY, FYNNEI. Between the trimmed V and J ends, which lost 4 bases and 1 base, there was a span of 7 bases. The CDR3 runs to 13 residues. The CDR3 bases are TGTGCCAGCAGTGTCACATCGAACACTGAAGCTTTCTCT. It specifies CASSVTSNTEAFS.

On this clonotype itself: Since a much larger clone is just one base distant, this may be a read error. V gene TRBV7-9 combines with J gene TRBJ2-3; 8 nucleotides agree with TRBD2. The CDR3 has 15 residues. The germline CDR1 and CDR2 sequences are SEHNR and FQNEAQ (reference sequence). The J segment lost 2 bases and the V segment lost 7 bases, leaving 8 bases of the junction unmatched. DNA for the CDR3: TGTGCCAGCATCGGACCAGCGGGAGTCACAGATACGCAGTATTTT. Translated: CASIGPAGVTDTQYF.

This sequence joins TRBV7-2 and TRBJ1-4; D might be TRBD1 (6 bases). Germline V gene lookup returns CDR1 SGHTA and CDR2 FQGNSA. The CDR3 extends over 14 amino acids. The ends were cut back, 4 bases at V and 7 bases at J, with 13 bases in the middle. In DNA, the CDR3 is TGTGCCAGCAGCTGGACCGGGGGCGGTGAAAAACTGTTTTTT. It encodes CASSWTGGGEKLFF.

For this clonotype: Being one base from a much bigger clone, this may be a read error. This chain links TRBV20-1 with TRBJ1-2; the D is unclear. The germline V gene has CDR1 DFQATT and CDR2 SNEGSKA (reference sequence). CDR3 length: 13 amino acids. V was pared by 5 bases and J by 6 bases, with 16 bases between. The CDR3 DNA is TGCAGTGCTGGAGCTCTGGAGCCGGATGGCTACACCTTC. Translating it yields CSAGALEPDGYTF.

This clonotype appeared a few times. The chain is built from TRBV6-6 and TRBJ2-1, with D unresolved. Trimming shortened V by 7 bases and J by 8 bases, and 12 bases separated the two germline ends. CDR1 is MNHNY, CDR2 SVGAGI, per germline (reference sequence). The CDR3 covers 12 residues. CDR3 sequence reads: CASINWADEQFF. The CDR3 DNA follows: TGTGCCAGCATCAATTGGGCGGATGAGCAGTTCTTC.

Only a few counts were recorded for this clonotype. The chain is built from TRBV15 and TRBJ2-7; TRBD2 is a possible D gene (6 bases). The germline V and J ends were trimmed by 0 bases and 4 bases, with 10 bases remaining between them. Germline-derived CDR1 and CDR2 are LNHNV and YYDKDF (reference sequence). The CDR3 is 14 amino acids. The CDR3: CATSREAGVYEQYF. For the CDR3, the DNA is TGTGCCACCAGCAGAGAAGCGGGCGTGTACGAGCAGTACTTC.

To note about this clonotype: A much bigger clone sits one base away, suggesting this may be a read error. J is TRBJ2-4 and V is TRBV4-1, with 7 positions matching TRBD1. This CDR3 spans 16 amino acids. Germline CDR1 and CDR2: MGHRA and YSYEKL. With V trimmed by 5 bases and J by 2 bases, 9 bases remained unmatched. The CDR3 sequence: CASSENRGLSKNIQYF. CDR3 coding DNA: TGCGCCAGCAGCGAGAACAGGGGTCTATCCAAAAACATTCAGTACTTC.

This clonotype appeared many times. Written as DNA, the CDR3 is TGTGCCAGCAGTCCCACAGGGGCCGGCGAGCAGTACTTC. It specifies CASSPTGAGEQYF. The chain recombines TRBV12-3 or TRBV12-4 with TRBJ2-7; TRBD1 agrees at 7 bases. The CDR3 length is 13 residues. Unmatched junction bases numbered 7, after V lost 5 bases and J lost 6 bases.

Only a few counts were recorded for this clonotype. The chain links TRBV6-6 to TRBJ1-6; the D is unclear. Trimming cost V 7 bases and J 8 bases, with 15 bases left between them. CDR3 length equals 14 residues. The germline gives CDR1 MNHNY, CDR2 SVGAGI (reference sequence). As DNA, the CDR3 is TGTGCCAGCACATTCGGCTCGTTCTATTCACCCCTCCACTTT. The encoded protein is CASTFGSFYSPLHF.

This sequence joins TRBV11-2 and TRBJ1-1; no firm D call. The CDR3 has 13 residues. The ends were cut back, 3 bases at V and 7 bases at J, with 12 bases in the middle. Germline V gene lookup returns CDR1 SGHAT and CDR2 FQNNGV. The CDR3 region has the DNA TGTGCCAGCAGCTTCAGCTTCGCGGATGAAGCTTTCTTT. Translating it yields CASSFSFADEAFF.

The chain carries TRBV4-3 and TRBJ2-2; D possibly corresponds to TRBD1 (6 bases). There are 15 residues in the CDR3. V was trimmed by 0 bases and J by 5 bases, leaving 10 bases between them. Germline CDR1 reads LGHNA; CDR2 reads YSLEER. The DNA of the CDR3 is TGCGCCAGCAGCCAAGAAAGAGGGGGTACCGGGGAGCTGTTTTTT. This gives the protein CASSQERGGTGELFF.

Only a few counts were recorded for this clonotype. This rearrangement joins TRBV20-1 to TRBJ1-5; the D is unclear. The CDR3 has 13 residues. Germline V CDR1 and CDR2: DFQATT, SNEGSKA (reference sequence). Trimming removed 3 bases at V and 4 bases at J, with 10 bases between. CDR3 nucleotide sequence: TGCAGTGCTAGGAACAGTTTTAATCAGCCCCAGCATTTT. Its protein is CSARNSFNQPQHF.